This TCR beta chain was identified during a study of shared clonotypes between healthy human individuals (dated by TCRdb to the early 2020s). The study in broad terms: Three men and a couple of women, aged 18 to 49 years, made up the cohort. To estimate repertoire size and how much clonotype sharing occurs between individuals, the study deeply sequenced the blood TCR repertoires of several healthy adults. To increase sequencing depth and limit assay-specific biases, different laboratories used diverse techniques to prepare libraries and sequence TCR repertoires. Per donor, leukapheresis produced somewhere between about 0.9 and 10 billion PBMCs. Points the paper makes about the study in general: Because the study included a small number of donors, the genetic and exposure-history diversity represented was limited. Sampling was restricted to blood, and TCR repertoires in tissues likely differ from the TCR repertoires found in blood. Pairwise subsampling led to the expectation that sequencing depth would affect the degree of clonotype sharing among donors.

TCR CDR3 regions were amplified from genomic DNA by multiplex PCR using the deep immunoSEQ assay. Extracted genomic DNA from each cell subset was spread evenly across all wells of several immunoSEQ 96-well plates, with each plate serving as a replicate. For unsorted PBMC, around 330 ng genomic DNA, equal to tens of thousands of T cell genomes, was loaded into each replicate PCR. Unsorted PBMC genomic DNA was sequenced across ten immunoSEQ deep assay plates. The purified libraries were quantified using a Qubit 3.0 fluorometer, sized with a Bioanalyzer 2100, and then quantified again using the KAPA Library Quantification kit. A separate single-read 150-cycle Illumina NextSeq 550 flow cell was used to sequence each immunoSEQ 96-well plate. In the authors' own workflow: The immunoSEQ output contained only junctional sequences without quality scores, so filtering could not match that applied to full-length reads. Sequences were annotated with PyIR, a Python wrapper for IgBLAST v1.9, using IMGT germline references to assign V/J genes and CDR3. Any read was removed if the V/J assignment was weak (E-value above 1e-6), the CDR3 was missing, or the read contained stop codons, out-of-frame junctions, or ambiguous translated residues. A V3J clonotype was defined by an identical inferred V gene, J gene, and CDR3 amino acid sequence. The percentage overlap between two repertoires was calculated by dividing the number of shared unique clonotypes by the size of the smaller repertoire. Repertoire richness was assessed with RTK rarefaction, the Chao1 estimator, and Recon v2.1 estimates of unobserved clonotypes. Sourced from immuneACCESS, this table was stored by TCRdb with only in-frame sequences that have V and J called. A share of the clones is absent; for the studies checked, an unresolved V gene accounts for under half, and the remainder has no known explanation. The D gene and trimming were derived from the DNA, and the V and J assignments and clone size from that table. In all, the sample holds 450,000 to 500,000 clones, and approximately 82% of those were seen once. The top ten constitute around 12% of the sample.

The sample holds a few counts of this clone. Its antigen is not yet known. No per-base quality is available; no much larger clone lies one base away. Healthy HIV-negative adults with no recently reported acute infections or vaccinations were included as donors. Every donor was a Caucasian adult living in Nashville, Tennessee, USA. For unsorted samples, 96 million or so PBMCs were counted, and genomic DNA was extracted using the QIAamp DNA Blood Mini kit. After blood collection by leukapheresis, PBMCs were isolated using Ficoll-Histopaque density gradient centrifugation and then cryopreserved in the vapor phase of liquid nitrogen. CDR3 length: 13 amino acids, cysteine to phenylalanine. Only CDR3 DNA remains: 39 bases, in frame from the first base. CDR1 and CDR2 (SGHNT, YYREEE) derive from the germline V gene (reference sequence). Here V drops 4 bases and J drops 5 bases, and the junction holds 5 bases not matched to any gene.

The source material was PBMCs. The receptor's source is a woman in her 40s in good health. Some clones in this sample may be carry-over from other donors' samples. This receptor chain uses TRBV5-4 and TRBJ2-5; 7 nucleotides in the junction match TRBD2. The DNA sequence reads TGTGCCAGCAGCCCCGGGCGGGAGGAGACCCAGTACTTC. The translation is CASSPGREETQYF.